Presented here are 20 T cell receptor beta chains from one specimen sequenced in a study of T cells in tuberculosis. Regarding time point: new active TB diagnosis, blood taken before or within 7 days of starting treatment. Assay: immunoSEQ multiplex PCR; the TCRdb copy retains only in-frame clones and omits some. The repertoire holds some 5,000 clones, 97% seen once, with around a tenth in the top ten. The sample here was PBMCs, taken at tuberculosis diagnosis. The receptors were sampled from an adult with tuberculosis.

This chain links TRBV2 with TRBJ2-3; D not resolved. Germline V gene data show CDR1 as SNHLY and CDR2 as FYNNEI. V lost 7 bases, J lost 2 bases, and 7 bases lay in between. The CDR3 contains 12 residues. Here the CDR3 reads CASKADTDTQYF. The CDR3 coding sequence is TGTGCCAGCAAGGCGGACACAGATACGCAGTATTTT.

The V gene is TRBV7-2, the J gene TRBJ2-5, with D hard to call. The ends were cut back, 6 bases at V and 4 bases at J, with 9 bases in the middle. The CDR3 covers 12 residues. Germline V gene lookup returns CDR1 SGHTA and CDR2 FQGNSA. The CDR3 is CASSPRRETQYF. DNA of the CDR3: TGTGCCAGCAGTCCCCGGAGAGAGACCCAGTACTTC.

The gene calls are TRBV10-2 and TRBJ2-3; D not resolved. In germline, CDR1 is WSHSY, CDR2 SAAADI. The V gene lost 3 bases and the J gene lost 6 bases, with 16 bases spanning the gap. This CDR3 spans 15 amino acids. CDR3 sequence (DNA): TGCGCCAGCAGTGAACCGAGGAACATCGGGGATACGCAGTATTTT. Translating gives CASSEPRNIGDTQYF.

V and J are TRBV2 and TRBJ1-1; TRBD1 is a possible D gene (6 bases). Trimming shortened V by 6 bases and J by 1 base, and 9 bases separated the two germline ends. In germline, CDR1 is SNHLY, CDR2 FYNNEI. This CDR3 contains 13 residues. The CDR3 DNA follows: TGTGCCAGCAGGGACAGTTGGAACACTGAAGCTTTCTTT. This encodes CASRDSWNTEAFF.

The genes are TRBV7-6 and TRBJ2-7; weak D call: TRBD1 (6 bases). V lost 3 bases to trimming and J lost 2 bases, with 11 bases between them. This CDR3 has 14 residues. From germline, CDR1 is SGHVS and CDR2 FNYEAQ. The CDR3 region has the DNA TGTGCCAGCAGCTTGGGCCAGGGGACCTACGAGCAGTACTTC. Translated, it gives CASSLGQGTYEQYF.

This chain uses TRBV4-1 with TRBJ1-2, with D tentatively TRBD1 (6 bases). The germline V and J ends were trimmed by 1 base and 5 bases, with 14 bases remaining between them. Germline V CDR1 and CDR2: MGHRA, YSYEKL. This CDR3 comprises 15 residues. CDR3 protein: CASSQGQVTLYGYTF. The CDR3 DNA is TGCGCCAGCAGCCAAGGACAGGTTACCTTATATGGCTACACCTTC.

This clone was counted once. The chain has TRBV5-1 and TRBJ1-1; 7 nucleotides match TRBD1. The V and J ends lost 1 base and 0 bases, in that order; junction bases with no gene match: 9. The germline V gene encodes CDR1 SGHRS and CDR2 YFSETQ. The CDR3 sequence is 17 residues long. CDR3: CASSLSMPGGMNTEAFF. CDR3 sequence (DNA): TGCGCCAGCAGCTTGTCGATGCCAGGGGGTATGAACACTGAAGCTTTCTTT.

The V gene is TRBV9, the J gene TRBJ2-5, with 12 bases that match TRBD2. Germline V gene data show CDR1 as SGDLS and CDR2 as YYNGEE. CDR3 length equals 18 residues. J gave up 5 bases and V 3 bases, and 14 bases lay outside the gene matches. In nucleotides, the CDR3 is TGTGCCAGCAGCGCCGGGACTAGCGGGCTCTACCCGGGGGAGACCCAGTACTTC. Translation gives CASSAGTSGLYPGETQYF. Full variable domain (outside the CDR3, taken from reference TRBV9 and TRBJ2-5): DSGVTQTPKHLITATGQRVTLRCSPRSGDLSVYWYQQSLDQGLQFLIQYYNGEERAKGNILERFSAQQFPDLHSELNLSSLELGDSALYFCASSAGTSGLYPGETQYFGPGTRLLVL.

This chain links TRBV19 with TRBJ2-7, with TRBD1 as a possible D gene (5 bases). The CDR3 is 13 residues long. Trimming took off 2 bases at V and 5 bases at J, with 10 bases between the two ends. Germline-derived CDR1 and CDR2 are LNHDA and SQIVND (reference sequence). The CDR3 DNA sequence: TGTGCCAGTAGTATAAAGGGCAGGGACGAGCAGTACTTC. Its protein product is CASSIKGRDEQYF.

The rearrangement joins TRBV5-1 to TRBJ1-2, with TRBD1 as a possible D gene (6 bases). Germline CDR1 and CDR2: SGHRS and YFSETQ. CDR3 length: 12 residues. The ends were cut back, 7 bases at V and 4 bases at J, with 11 bases in the middle. The CDR3 sequence is CASGGGLYGYTF. The CDR3 region has the DNA TGCGCCAGCGGGGGGGGCCTCTATGGCTACACCTTC.

This clone appeared a single time. V usage is TRBV11-3 and J usage is TRBJ2-7; tentatively, D is TRBD2 (6 bases). From germline, CDR1 is SGHNT and CDR2 YENEEA. The CDR3 spans 12 residues. The V end lost 5 bases, the J end lost 6 bases, and 11 bases lay between the germline ends. The CDR3 DNA reads as TGTGCCAGCAGCCGGGGGTCGGGCGAGCAGTACTTC. Protein sequence: CASSRGSGEQYF.

The V and J genes are TRBV29-1 and TRBJ1-5, with TRBD1 identical over 10 bases. The CDR3 loop spans 13 amino acids. V was clipped by 4 bases and J by 7 bases; unmatched bases: 4. Germline V gene data show CDR1 as SQVTM and CDR2 as ANQGSEA. The CDR3 coding sequence is TGCAGCGTTGCGGGACAGGGGAACCAGCCCCAGCATTTT. The encoded protein is CSVAGQGNQPQHF.

V usage is TRBV5-5 and J usage is TRBJ2-1; 9 nucleotides align to TRBD1. There are 13 residues in the CDR3. J gave up 14 bases and V 4 bases, and 10 bases lay outside the gene matches. Germline loops: CDR1 SGHKS, CDR2 YYEKEE (reference sequence). CDR3 in amino acids: CASSHPDRGKKFF. DNA for the CDR3: TGTGCCAGCAGCCATCCAGACAGGGGGAAAAAGTTCTTC.

The V and J genes are TRBV18 and TRBJ1-1; 7 positions match TRBD1. This CDR3 region has 15 residues. Trimming took 3 bases from V and 2 from J; bases not matched to a gene: 6. Per germline, CDR1 KGHSH and CDR2 LQKENI. In DNA form, the CDR3 reads TGTGCCAGCTCACCCACGGACAGGAGTAACACTGAAGCTTTCTTT. Its translation is CASSPTDRSNTEAFF.

CDR3 amino acids: CASSSDDRPLHF. DNA for the CDR3: TGTGCCAGCAGTTCAGATGACAGACCCCTCCACTTT. The chain links TRBV6-6 to TRBJ1-6; TRBD1 is a possible D gene (5 bases). The V gene's germline CDR1 is MNHNY and CDR2 SVGAGI (reference sequence). The CDR3 spans 12 residues. Trimming took 4 bases from V and 12 from J, leaving 10 bases between them.

V gene TRBV11-2 combines with J gene TRBJ2-1; TRBD2 is a possible D gene (5 bases). CDR1 SGHAT and CDR2 FQNNGV come from the germline V gene. CDR3 size: 13 residues. Trimming removed 5 bases from V and 7 bases from J, with 12 bases in between. This chain's CDR3 is CASSPASRNEQFF. The DNA for the CDR3 is TGTGCCAGCAGCCCGGCTAGCCGGAATGAGCAGTTCTTC.

The chain is built from TRBV9 and TRBJ2-7; weak D call: TRBD2 (6 bases). The CDR3 contains 12 residues. V shed 0 bases and J shed 6 bases, with 7 bases lying between them. Per the germline V gene, CDR1 is SGDLS and CDR2 is YYNGEE. CDR3 in amino acids: CASSVDGGEQYF. DNA for the CDR3: TGTGCCAGCAGCGTAGACGGGGGCGAGCAGTACTTC.

The chain recombines TRBV13 with TRBJ1-2, with a weak D call TRBD1 (5 bases). Trimming pared 2 bases from V and 1 base from J, leaving 17 bases between. Germline assignment: CDR1 PRHDT and CDR2 FYEKMQ (reference sequence). The CDR3 spans 17 residues. CDR3 nucleotide sequence: TGTGCCAGCAGCTTAAAGGGCAGGGTAAACTTTAACTATGGCTACACCTTC. This translates into CASSLKGRVNFNYGYTF.

The chain recombines TRBV7-2 with TRBJ2-3; TRBD2 matches at 9 bases. Trimming took 1 base from V and 3 from J; bases not matched to a gene: 5. This CDR3 contains 16 residues. The germline V gene encodes CDR1 SGHTA and CDR2 FQGNSA. CDR3: CASSLEGTSITDTQYF. CDR3 DNA: TGTGCCAGCAGCTTAGAGGGGACTAGCATAACAGATACGCAGTATTTT.

In nucleotides, the CDR3 is TGTGCCAGCAGTCTTCGACAGGCCAGCACAGATACGCAGTATTTT. Translating gives CASSLRQASTDTQYF. The genes are TRBV6-5 and TRBJ2-3; possible D gene TRBD1, 6 bases. The germline V and J ends were trimmed by 5 bases and 0 bases, with 12 bases remaining between them. The CDR3 is 15 residues long. Looked up from germline, CDR1 is MNHEY and CDR2 is SVGAGI.